The next 28 T cell receptor beta chains were all read from a single sample in a study of T-cell reconstitution after alpha-beta-depleted transplantation in children. Unique molecular identifiers featured in how the TCRbeta library was prepared. TCRdb recomputed calls from the PCR reads with MiXCR, one row per CDR3 protein. The sample records roughly 100,000 distinct CDR3 sequences, roughly 8.8% being singletons. Material: PBMCs from the stem cell graft donor, obtained from the stem cell graft. The receptors stem from a human donor who donated a stem cell graft to a child with congenital amegakaryocytic thrombocytopenia.

This clonotype was counted ten times or more. The chain carries TRBV5-1 and TRBJ2-3; weak D call: TRBD1 (5 bases). Germline-derived CDR1 and CDR2 are SGHRS and YFSETQ. Trimming took off 0 bases at V and 4 bases at J, with 9 bases between the two ends. The CDR3 totals 14 residues. The DNA for the CDR3 is TGCGCCAGCAGCTTGGGCAGGGAAGCAGATACGCAGTATTTT. Its protein product is CASSLGREADTQYF.

To note about this clonotype: The germline gene is not matched at one end of the junction; a read error may be the cause. The chain joins TRBV20-1 to TRBJ1-2, with TRBD1 matching over 7 bases. CDR3 length: 17 residues. Germline V gene lookup returns CDR1 DFQATT and CDR2 SNEGSKA (reference sequence). The CDR3 coding sequence is TGCTGTGCTAGAGATCGGGTGACAGGGCGAGATCCCTATGGCTACACCTTC. It specifies CCARDRVTGRDPYGYTF.

This clonotype was counted at least ten times. The V gene is TRBV7-2, the J gene TRBJ2-7; the match to TRBD2 covers 11 bases. The CDR3 contains 16 residues. The germline V gene encodes CDR1 SGHTA and CDR2 FQGNSA. V was clipped by 4 bases and J by 2 bases; unmatched bases: 7. Here the CDR3 reads CASSSSGLAVTYEQYF. The CDR3 region has the DNA TGTGCCAGCAGCTCCTCGGGACTAGCGGTAACCTACGAGCAGTACTTC.

The genes are TRBV6-5 and TRBJ1-2, with D possibly TRBD1 on 6 matching bases. The CDR3 runs 16 residues. Germline CDR1 is MNHEY and CDR2 is SVGAGI. The V end was cut by 4 bases, the J end by 0 bases, with 15 bases between. The CDR3 sequence: CASSSLQGRSNYGYTF. CDR3 coding DNA: TGTGCCAGCAGTTCGCTACAGGGCAGATCTAACTATGGCTACACCTTC.

This clonotype was detected ten times or more. The rearrangement uses TRBV5-5 and TRBJ1-1; D gene ambiguous. CDR1 is SGHKS, CDR2 YYEKEE, per germline (reference sequence). Trimming removed 3 bases at V and 8 bases at J, with 8 bases between. This CDR3 has 11 residues. CDR3 residues: CASSSDNEAFF. The CDR3 DNA is TGTGCCAGCAGCTCCGACAACGAAGCTTTCTTT.

About this clonotype: A much larger clone lies a single base off, so this may be a read error. This chain links TRBV20-1 with TRBJ1-4; D gene uncertain. Germline loops: CDR1 DFQATT, CDR2 SNEGSKA (reference sequence). V was trimmed by 4 bases and J by 6 bases, leaving 15 bases between them. The CDR3 contains 14 residues. The CDR3 loop is CSATLRDGYEKLFF. CDR3 bases: TGCAGTGCTACTCTGAGGGATGGTTATGAAAAACTGTTTTTT.

The chain recombines TRBV4-2 with TRBJ2-5, with TRBD1 as a possible D gene (6 bases). This CDR3 spans 15 amino acids. The V end was cut by 5 bases, the J end by 2 bases, with 15 bases between. The germline gives CDR1 LGHNA, CDR2 YNFKEQ. In DNA form, the CDR3 reads TGTGCCAGCAGCTCAGGGGCTAAAACACAAGAGACCCAGTACTTC. The encoded protein is CASSSGAKTQETQYF.

This clonotype occurred many times. V is TRBV12-3 or TRBV12-4 and J is TRBJ2-1, with a possible D match to TRBD1 (7 bases). The CDR3 has 12 residues. Deletions cut 5 bases from V and 9 bases from J, with 11 bases between. For the CDR3, the DNA is TGTGCCAGCAGTGGAGGGGGCCCTGAGCAGTTCTTC. Its translation is CASSGGGPEQFF.

Ten or more counts support this clonotype. This chain joins TRBV5-1 and TRBJ2-1; TRBD2 aligns across 10 bases. Germline CDR1 reads SGHRS; CDR2 reads YFSETQ. J lost 11 bases, V lost 0 bases, and 5 bases had no gene match. The CDR3 is 14 residues long. In nucleotides, the CDR3 is TGCGCCAGCAGCTTGGCTGCTAGCGGGAGCAAGCAGTTCTTC. Translating it yields CASSLAASGSKQFF.

V and J are TRBV7-8 and TRBJ2-5; no definite D call. V gave up 6 bases and J gave up 4 bases, with 15 bases separating them. The CDR3 extends over 14 amino acids. Germline V lookup: CDR1 SGHVS, CDR2 FQNEAQ. This chain's CDR3 is CASSRTELRETQYF. Here the CDR3 DNA reads TGTGCCAGCAGTAGAACGGAATTACGAGAGACCCAGTACTTC.

This clonotype was counted only a few times. The chain is built from TRBV14 and TRBJ1-2, with 12 bases lining up with TRBD1. This CDR3 has 15 residues. V trimming: 3 bases; J trimming: 7 bases; junction bases outside the gene matches: 6. Germline lookup yields CDR1 SGHDN and CDR2 FVKESK. In nucleotides, the CDR3 is TGTGCCAGCAGCCAGGCGGGACAGGGGGCCGGTGGCTACACCTTC. It encodes CASSQAGQGAGGYTF.

This clonotype was detected ten times or more. The chain couples TRBV20-1 to TRBJ2-7, with unresolved D. Per the germline V gene, CDR1 is DFQATT and CDR2 is SNEGSKA (reference sequence). The germline V and J ends were trimmed by 1 base and 4 bases, with 11 bases remaining between them. This CDR3 has 13 residues. DNA of the CDR3: TGCAGTGCTAGAGGCGTCAGCGTGTACGAGCAGTACTTC. Amino acid sequence: CSARGVSVYEQYF.

This clonotype was recorded many times. The chain combines TRBV20-1 with TRBJ1-2; the D gene is possibly TRBD1 (5 bases). There are 16 residues in the CDR3. The V end lost 6 bases, the J end lost 2 bases, and 22 bases lay between the germline ends. Germline CDR1 and CDR2: DFQATT and SNEGSKA (reference sequence). The CDR3 loop is CSAKTDTLFANYGYTF. CDR3 DNA sequence: TGCAGTGCGAAGACAGACACCTTATTTGCCAACTATGGCTACACCTTC.

This clonotype was seen at least ten times. The DNA of the CDR3 is TGTGCCAGCAGCTATCCCCGGAGGGCGGGAGCTTTGGAGACCCAGTACTTC. It is translated as CASSYPRRAGALETQYF. The rearrangement joins TRBV7-9 to TRBJ2-5, with 7 positions matching TRBD2. This CDR3 comprises 17 residues. CDR1 SEHNR and CDR2 FQNEAQ come from the germline V gene (reference sequence). V lost 4 bases to trimming and J lost 5 bases; unmatched junction nucleotides: 16.

This clonotype was detected many times. This rearrangement joins TRBV12-3 or TRBV12-4 to TRBJ1-6, with D maybe TRBD1 (5 bases). With 5 bases removed from V and 8 bases from J, the gap between germline ends came to 16 bases. The CDR3 has 15 residues. The CDR3 coding sequence is TGTGCCAGCAGTCGACGTAGCGGGGGAGATTCACCCCTCCACTTT. Its translation is CASSRRSGGDSPLHF.

This clonotype was detected ten times or more. V and J are TRBV7-2 and TRBJ2-2; 7 positions agree with TRBD1. Germline CDR1 reads SGHTA; CDR2 reads FQGNSA. The CDR3 runs to 16 residues. V shed 1 base and J 7 bases; nucleotides not matched to a gene: 9. The CDR3 DNA is TGTGCCAGCAGCTTAGGCCCACAGGGGTTGGGCGGGGAGCTGTTTTTT. Its protein product is CASSLGPQGLGGELFF.

Ten or more counts support this clonotype. CDR3 DNA sequence: TGCGCCAGCAGCTTGGCTCTTCGGGGGGAGAACTACGAGCAGTACTTC. It encodes CASSLALRGENYEQYF. This chain links TRBV5-1 with TRBJ2-7; 7 bases align to TRBD2. After removal of 0 bases from V and 3 bases from J, the junction contained 9 bases not matched to a gene. The CDR3 loop spans 16 amino acids. From germline, CDR1 is SGHRS and CDR2 YFSETQ. Supplemented by reference TRBV5-1 and TRBJ2-7, the full variable domain reads KAGVTQTPRYLIKTRGQQVTLSCSPISGHRSVSWYQQTPGQGLQFLFEYFSETQRNKGNFPGRFSGRQFSNSRSEMNVSTLELGDSALYLCASSLALRGENYEQYFGPGTRLTVT.

CDR3 coding DNA: TGTGCCAGCAGCGTAGGTCTAGCGGGGGGCGACCAGTACTTC. This sequence encodes CASSVGLAGGDQYF. This sequence joins TRBV9 and TRBJ2-7; 11 positions match TRBD2. The CDR3 is 14 amino acids. Per the germline V gene, CDR1 is SGDLS and CDR2 is YYNGEE. Unmatched junction bases numbered 6, after V lost 0 bases and J lost 10 bases.

In its sample, this clonotype was seen many times. V usage is TRBV6-5 and J usage is TRBJ2-1; 13 nucleotides align to TRBD2. Per germline, CDR1 MNHEY and CDR2 SVGAGI. With V trimmed by 4 bases and J by 9 bases, 9 bases remained unmatched. The CDR3 is 16 amino acids. The CDR3 region is CASSSTGTSGISEQFF. The CDR3 DNA reads as TGTGCCAGCAGTTCCACCGGGACTAGCGGGATTTCTGAGCAGTTCTTC.

This clonotype appeared many times. The rearrangement joins TRBV12-3 or TRBV12-4 to TRBJ2-1; D not resolved. V shed 8 bases and J shed 5 bases, with 13 bases lying between them. This CDR3 has 13 residues. CDR3 nucleotides: TGTGCCAGCCTGAGTCCTTGGAACAATGAGCAGTTCTTC. Its protein is CASLSPWNNEQFF.

The table lists this clonotype with many counts. This sequence joins TRBV29-1 and TRBJ1-2, with TRBD1 matching 8 bases. The trim removed 1 base at V and 14 bases at J, leaving 6 bases unmatched. CDR1 and CDR2 (germline): SQVTM, ANQGSEA. This CDR3 is built from 11 residues. The CDR3 bases are TGCAGCGTTGAAGGTCCTACAGGGGGAACCTTC. It codes for CSVEGPTGGTF.

This clonotype appeared many times. The CDR3 nucleotides are TGCAGTGCTAGAGGGGGACTCTCCTACGAGCAGTACTTC. This codes for CSARGGLSYEQYF. The J gene is TRBJ2-7, the V gene TRBV20-1, with TRBD2 as a possible D gene (6 bases). V dropped 1 base and J dropped 0 bases, with 7 bases sitting between them. Germline V gene data show CDR1 as DFQATT and CDR2 as SNEGSKA (reference sequence). This CDR3 comprises 13 residues.

Many counts were recorded for this clonotype. The DNA for the CDR3 is TGCAGTGCTCAGAGCGACTACGAGCAGTACTTC. Translation: CSAQSDYEQYF. The V and J genes are TRBV20-1 and TRBJ2-7; no firm D call. The CDR3 runs to 11 residues. Germline CDR1 and CDR2: DFQATT and SNEGSKA (reference sequence). V shed 5 bases and J shed 3 bases, with 8 bases lying between them.

This clonotype was detected ten times or more. The chain has TRBV15 and TRBJ2-7; either TRBD1 or TRBD2 may fit D (6 bases each). Deletions cut 0 bases from V and 7 bases from J, with 13 bases between. The CDR3 has 14 residues. The germline CDR1 and CDR2 sequences are LNHNV and YYDKDF (reference sequence). Written as DNA, the CDR3 is TGTGCCACCAGCAGAGATTCGGGGGCGCGGGAGCAGTACTTC. It translates to CATSRDSGAREQYF.

In this sample, this clonotype turned up many times. The CDR3 nucleotides are TGTGCCAGCGCCCTCGGGGCCGGAGAAACCATTGAGCAGTTCTTC. Its translation: CASALGAGETIEQFF. The V call is TRBV28, the J call TRBJ2-1; possibly TRBD1 or TRBD2 for D (5 bases each). This CDR3 spans 15 amino acids. Per germline, CDR1 MDHEN and CDR2 SYDVKM. V was pared by 8 bases and J by 9 bases, with 23 bases between.

This clonotype was seen many times. The chain has TRBV20-1 and TRBJ2-6; TRBD2 matches at 7 bases. Germline CDR1 DFQATT, CDR2 SNEGSKA (reference sequence). This CDR3 comprises 16 residues. V was clipped by 0 bases and J by 1 base; unmatched bases: 3. The CDR3 coding sequence is TGCAGTGCTAGAGATCACGGGGGGTCTGGGGCCAACGTCCTGACTTTC. This codes for CSARDHGGSGANVLTF.

Many counts were recorded for this clonotype. The chain has TRBV12-3 or TRBV12-4 and TRBJ1-3; 10 positions match TRBD1. There are 15 residues in the CDR3. V shed 5 bases and J 5 bases; nucleotides not matched to a gene: 6. The DNA of the CDR3 is TGTGCCAGCAGTGCCTCGGGACAGGGGCGAAACACCATATATTTT. Encoded protein: CASSASGQGRNTIYF.

This clonotype has a count of ten or more. The chain combines TRBV6-1 with TRBJ1-1; D ambiguous. Germline CDR1 and CDR2: MNHNS and SASEGT. V shed 4 bases and J shed 0 bases, with 9 bases lying between them. This CDR3 has 14 residues. In DNA form, the CDR3 reads TGTGCCAGCAGTGTCCGGTGGGTGAACACTGAAGCTTTCTTT. It codes for CASSVRWVNTEAFF.